This T cell receptor beta chain emerged from a study of cytomegalovirus exposure and HLA in healthy donors. The germline CDR1 and CDR2 sequences are MDHEN and SYDVKM. Trimming took 11 bases from V and 1 from J, leaving 11 bases between them. CDR3 length: 12 residues. PCR involved 60 Vbeta and 13 Jbeta primers. The table came from immunoSEQ multiplex PCR; TCRdb's copy has only in-frame clones and leaves some out. This repertoire comprises 100,000 to 150,000 clones; its ten largest clones make up more than 1%. Sequenced input: PBMCs. The gene calls are TRBV28 and TRBJ1-2; possibly TRBD1 for D (5 bases). This TCR was recovered from a man younger than 30 in good health and CMV-seronegative. The chain's CDR3 is CARQKINYGYTF. The CDR3 DNA reads as TGTGCCCGACAGAAAATTAACTATGGCTACACCTTC.